These 8 T cell receptor beta chains were sequenced from one sample in a study of T cell responses to AZD1222 COVID-19 vaccine. Libraries were prepared by immunoSEQ multiplex PCR; TCRdb keeps only in-frame clonotypes and omits some of them. The sample has 250,000 or so clones; 93% are singletons. Material: peripheral blood, obtained on day 0 of AZD1222 vaccination. All receptors derive from an adult in good health.

This clone was observed a single time. The rearrangement joins TRBV7-2 to TRBJ2-5; D is ambiguous. V gave up 5 bases and J gave up 5 bases, with 15 bases separating them. Germline V CDR1 and CDR2: SGHTA, FQGNSA. The CDR3 is 14 residues long. The CDR3 nucleotides are TGTGCCAGCAGCCCCCGAGCCTCTGGCGAGACCCAGTACTTC. The encoded protein is CASSPRASGETQYF.

This clone has only one observation. This chain connects TRBV4-1 to TRBJ2-7; D possibly corresponds to TRBD1 (6 bases). The germline V gene encodes CDR1 MGHRA and CDR2 YSYEKL. Trimming pared 0 bases from V and 5 bases from J, leaving 11 bases between. The CDR3 length is 14 residues. The CDR3 region is CASSQDPGANEQYF. The CDR3 nucleotides read TGCGCCAGCAGCCAAGATCCAGGGGCTAACGAGCAGTACTTC.

This chain uses TRBV2 with TRBJ2-1; unclear D gene. Trimming pared 4 bases from V and 6 bases from J, leaving 16 bases between. The CDR3 totals 15 residues. Germline CDR1 reads SNHLY; CDR2 reads FYNNEI. CDR3 residues: CASSGGDLPGNEQFF. In DNA, the CDR3 is TGTGCCAGCAGTGGTGGAGACCTCCCGGGCAATGAGCAGTTCTTC. The full variable domain, completed using reference TRBV2 and TRBJ2-1, is EPEVTQTPSHQVTQMGQEVILRCVPISNHLYFYWYRQILGQKVEFLVSFYNNEISEKSEIFDDQFSVERPDGSNFTLKIRSTKLEDSAMYFCASSGGDLPGNEQFFGPGTRLTVL.

Concerning this clone: The sample has other DNA sequences that encode this CDR3 too. The J gene is TRBJ1-2, the V gene TRBV28; no reliable D call. CDR3 length: 13 amino acids. Germline CDR1 MDHEN, CDR2 SYDVKM. V dropped 3 bases and J dropped 2 bases, with 7 bases sitting between them. The CDR3 spells CASSLGRNYGYTF. Written as DNA, the CDR3 is TGTGCCAGCAGTTTGGGTAGAAACTATGGCTACACCTTC.

This clone was counted once. The chain carries TRBV5-1 and TRBJ1-5; D unresolved. The ends were cut back, 1 base at V and 5 bases at J, with 10 bases in the middle. This CDR3 contains 14 residues. Germline values: CDR1 SGHRS, CDR2 YFSETQ. The CDR3 here is CASSLRARDQPQHF. The CDR3 DNA sequence: TGCGCCAGCAGCTTGAGGGCACGGGATCAGCCCCAGCATTTT.

This rearrangement joins TRBV10-3 to TRBJ2-7; D not resolved. The CDR3 is 13 residues long. Looked up from germline, CDR1 is ENHRY and CDR2 is SYGVKD. The V gene lost 3 bases and the J gene lost 7 bases, with 13 bases spanning the gap. The DNA for the CDR3 is TGTGCCATCAGTGAACAAGTCGCGAGAGAGCAGTACTTC. This codes for CAISEQVAREQYF.

The rearrangement uses TRBV18 and TRBJ2-7; D call uncertain. Trimming shortened V by 3 bases and J by 5 bases, and 14 bases separated the two germline ends. In germline, CDR1 is KGHSH, CDR2 LQKENI. The CDR3 has 14 residues. This chain's CDR3 is CASSPSRVDHEQYF. In DNA, the CDR3 is TGTGCCAGCTCACCGTCTAGGGTTGACCACGAGCAGTACTTC.

V gene TRBV28 combines with J gene TRBJ2-1, with D possibly being TRBD2 (5 bases). Between the trimmed V and J ends, which lost 10 bases and 7 bases, there was a span of 20 bases. Germline values: CDR1 MDHEN, CDR2 SYDVKM. The CDR3 contains 14 residues. The CDR3 nucleotides read TGTGCCACACACGGCTCTTTGTTAGCGAATGAGCAGTTCTTC. Encoded protein: CATHGSLLANEQFF.